This is a list of T cell receptor beta chains from one sample in a study of cytomegalovirus exposure and HLA in healthy donors. The repertoire was sequenced with immunoSEQ multiplex PCR; TCRdb's copy has only in-frame clones and lacks some. The top ten clones hold about 1.4% of a sample with some 200,000 clones, around 74% of them seen once. Sequencing input: PBMCs. The receptors here all came from a girl aged 5 to 17 in good health and CMV-seropositive. CDR3s include the opening cysteine and the closing phenylalanine or tryptophan. Each record gives: V gene, clone size, D gene, J gene, CDR3 DNA, CDR3 protein. The D gene is left open where the match is weak. Clone size appears in some rows only: once, few, many, or a class for an expanded clone.

>TRBV9|NA|TRBD2|TRBJ2-3
TGTGCCAGCAGCGTACGACTAGCCGCCGCAGATACGCAGTATTTT
CASSVRLAAADTQYF
>TRBV28|few|TRBD1|TRBJ2-3
TGTGCCAGCAGCATGAAGTGGGGGGACAGGGATCGGGATACGCAGTATTTT
CASSMKWGDRDRDTQYF
>TRBV5-1|NA|NA|TRBJ2-1
TGCGCCAGCAGCTCACAGAACACGTTCAATGAGCAGTTCTTC
CASSSQNTFNEQFF
>TRBV27|few|NA|TRBJ2-6
TGTGCCAGCAGTTTCCTTTTAAATGGGGCCAACGTCCTGACTTTC
CASSFLLNGANVLTF
>TRBV6-5|NA|NA|TRBJ1-5
TGTGCCAGCAGGCGGATCGGCAATCAGCCCCAGCATTTT
CASRRIGNQPQHF
>TRBV11-2|NA|TRBD1|TRBJ2-7
TGTGCCAGCAGCGACCGGACAGGCTCCTACGAGCAGTACTTC
CASSDRTGSYEQYF
>TRBV6-1|NA|TRBD1|TRBJ2-5
TGTGCCAGCAGGGAGACAGGGGTAGAGACCCAGTACTTC
CASRETGVETQYF
>TRBV18|few|NA|TRBJ1-1
TGTGCCAGCTCAAAACAGGCTTCCCTCGACATGAACACTGAAGCTTTCTTT
CASSKQASLDMNTEAFF
>TRBV27|NA|TRBD1|TRBJ2-7
TGTGCCAGCAGTTTATCGGGACCCGGGACAGGGAGTTACGAGCAGTACTTC
CASSLSGPGTGSYEQYF
>TRBV27|NA|NA|TRBJ2-7
TGTGCCAGCAGTTTCAGAGGGGGAGACGAGCAGTACTTC
CASSFRGGDEQYF
>TRBV5-4|NA|NA|TRBJ2-2
TGTGCCAGCAGCTTGCCGCAGGGCTCTTACACCGGGGAGCTGTTTTTT
CASSLPQGSYTGELFF
>TRBV7-4|NA|NA|TRBJ1-3
TGTGCCAGCAGCTTAACGAGTCCAGGGGTGAGAAACACCATATATTTT
CASSLTSPGVRNTIYF
>TRBV6-5|NA|NA|TRBJ1-2
TGTGCCAGCAGTCCCGGACTGAACTATGGCTACACCTTC
CASSPGLNYGYTF
>TRBV27|NA|NA|TRBJ2-1
TGTGCCAGCAGTACCCAGGACTCGTCCTACAATGAGCAGTTCTTC
CASSTQDSSYNEQFF
>TRBV4-3|NA|TRBD1|TRBJ1-2
TGCGCCAGCAGCCAAGTAAATACAGGGGGCAATCACTATGGCTACACCTTC
CASSQVNTGGNHYGYTF
>TRBV6-1|NA|TRBD1|TRBJ1-1
TGTGCCAGTGGGAGACAGGGTAACCTGAACACTGAAGCTTTCTTT
CASGRQGNLNTEAFF
>TRBV7-2|NA|NA|TRBJ2-1
TGTGCCAGCAGCCCAAGTGGCGCGGGGCCGTACAATGAGCAGTTCTTC
CASSPSGAGPYNEQFF
>TRBV2|few|NA|TRBJ1-6
TGTGCCAGCACTCGACAGGTGGATTCACCCCTCCACTTT
CASTRQVDSPLHF
>TRBV11-2|NA|TRBD1|TRBJ2-1
TGTGCCAGCAGCCCAGGACAGGGGTGGGATGAGCAGTTCTTC
CASSPGQGWDEQFF
>TRBV7-2|NA|NA|TRBJ1-1
TGTGCCAGCAGGATGGGGCAGATGAACACTGAAGCTTTCTTT
CASRMGQMNTEAFF
>TRBV9|NA|TRBD2|TRBJ2-5
TGTGCCAGCAGTGCCAGTGCGGGGGGGTCCGCAGAGACCCAGTACTTC
CASSASAGGSAETQYF
>TRBV5-6|NA|TRBD1|TRBJ1-6
TGTGCCAGCAGCCGCTACACGACAGGGGAGGTTTCACCCCTCCACTTT
CASSRYTTGEVSPLHF
>TRBV4-3|NA|NA|TRBJ2-7
TGCGCCAGCCTCCAGGCCGACTCCTACGAGCAGTACTTC
CASLQADSYEQYF
>TRBV11-3|few|NA|TRBJ2-7
TGTGCCAGCAGCAGGGGGTTCTACGAGCAGTACTTC
CASSRGFYEQYF
>TRBV19|once|TRBD1|TRBJ1-6
TGTGCCAGTAGTATCGGACAGGGTGATAATTCACCCCTCCACTTT
CASSIGQGDNSPLHF
>TRBV5-4|NA|NA|TRBJ2-5
TGTGCCAGCAGCTGGTGGGAGCGGCCGGTTTCTCAGTACTTC
CASSWWERPVSQYF
>TRBV28|NA|NA|TRBJ1-2
TGTGCCAGCAGTGGCCGCGGGGGGATTGGAGGCTACACCTTC
CASSGRGGIGGYTF
>TRBV13|NA|TRBD1|TRBJ2-2
TGTGCCAGCAGCTTAGCCTCCGGGACAGCCTCTACCGGGGAGCTGTTTTTT
CASSLASGTASTGELFF